A selection of T cell receptor beta chains follows, all from one sample in a study of blood T cell repertoires in COVID-19. Generated by immunoSEQ multiplex PCR, the TCRdb table keeps only in-frame clones and is missing some. The table lists about 100,000 clones, 80% to 90% of them singletons. Sequencing used peripheral blood. The receptors were sampled from a man in his sixties with acute or convalescent COVID-19. CDR3s include the opening cysteine and the closing phenylalanine or tryptophan. The D gene is left open where the match is weak. Rows give clone size only sometimes, using once, few, many, or a class for an expanded clone.

abundance	d_gene	v_gene	len	j_gene	CDR3aa	CDR3nt
NA	TRBD1	TRBV5-8	15	TRBJ1-2	CASSLGRRGQGHYTF	TGTGCCAGCAGCTTGGGGCGCCGTGGACAGGGTCACTACACCTTC
NA	NA	TRBV27	13	TRBJ1-4	CASSFWGEGKLFF	TGTGCCAGCAGTTTTTGGGGGGAGGGGAAACTGTTTTTT
NA	NA	TRBV25-1	11	TRBJ1-1	CASSAFTEAFF	TGTGCCAGCAGTGCATTCACTGAAGCTTTCTTT
NA	TRBD1	TRBV29-1	13	TRBJ2-5	CSGVQGAGETQYF	TGCAGCGGGGTACAGGGGGCGGGAGAGACCCAGTACTTC
NA	NA	TRBV4-2	17	TRBJ2-2	CASSQVIGGISTRELFF	TGTGCCAGCAGCCAAGTTATCGGGGGAATATCCACCCGGGAGCTGTTTTTT
NA	TRBD1	TRBV7-2	13	TRBJ2-2	CASSWQGAGELFF	TGTGCCAGCAGCTGGCAGGGGGCCGGGGAGCTGTTTTTT
NA	NA	TRBV3-1/TRBV3-2	14	TRBJ2-7	CASSQGGTSYEQYF	TGTGCCAGCAGCCAAGGGGGCACCTCCTACGAGCAGTACTTC
few	TRBD1	TRBV7-2	15	TRBJ1-2	CASSYRETGIYGYTF	TGTGCCAGCAGCTACCGCGAGACAGGGATCTATGGCTACACCTTC
NA	TRBD1	TRBV7-8	17	TRBJ1-5	CASSLANSGQGNQPQHF	TGTGCCAGCAGCTTAGCCAATTCCGGACAGGGCAATCAGCCCCAGCATTTT
once	TRBD2	TRBV6-2/TRBV6-3	16	TRBJ2-1	CASSTRASGNHNEQFF	TGTGCCAGCAGTACCCGGGCTAGCGGGAATCACAATGAGCAGTTCTTC
NA	TRBD2	TRBV5-1	16	TRBJ2-3	CASSPQLAGGADTQYF	TGCGCCAGCAGCCCGCAACTAGCGGGGGGAGCAGATACGCAGTATTTT
NA	NA	TRBV7-2	14	TRBJ2-1	CASSQQEGVGEQFF	TGTGCCAGCAGCCAACAGGAGGGAGTGGGTGAGCAGTTCTTC
NA	NA	TRBV7-2	15	TRBJ1-5	CASSSLQGFNQPQHF	TGTGCCAGCAGCTCCCTCCAGGGCTTCAATCAGCCCCAGCATTTT
NA	TRBD2	TRBV25-1	14	TRBJ2-7	CASTPSGVGGEQYF	TGTGCCAGCACCCCCAGCGGGGTGGGGGGGGAGCAGTACTTC
NA	TRBD2	TRBV30	14	TRBJ2-1	CAWRGLADYNEQFF	TGTGCCTGGAGAGGACTAGCGGACTACAATGAGCAGTTCTTC
NA	NA	TRBV3-1/TRBV3-2	14	TRBJ2-5	CASSQPAVQETQYF	TGTGCCAGCAGCCAGCCCGCAGTACAAGAGACCCAGTACTTC
NA	TRBD2	TRBV30	15	TRBJ2-1	CAWTLAGRPQNEQFF	TGTGCCTGGACCCTAGCGGGGCGTCCCCAGAATGAGCAGTTCTTC
NA	NA	TRBV5-5	13	TRBJ1-1	CASTAGGRTEAFF	TGTGCCAGCACCGCCGGTGGGAGAACTGAAGCTTTCTTT
NA	NA	TRBV5-1	16	TRBJ2-5	CASSLPTSTYQETQYF	TGCGCCAGCAGCCTTCCGACAAGTACGTACCAAGAGACCCAGTACTTC
NA	NA	TRBV3-1/TRBV3-2	11	TRBJ2-2	CASSQAGELFF	TGTGCCAGCAGCCAAGCTGGGGAGCTGTTTTTT
NA	TRBD1	TRBV7-2	13	TRBJ1-1	CASSTQGDTEAFF	TGTGCCAGCAGCACGCAGGGGGACACTGAAGCTTTCTTT
NA	TRBD1	TRBV20-1	11	TRBJ2-1	CSATLPGQPFF	TGCAGTGCGACCCTCCCGGGACAGCCATTCTTC
NA	NA	TRBV19	13	TRBJ1-1	CASSIGANTEAFF	TGTGCCAGTAGTATTGGGGCGAACACTGAAGCTTTCTTT
NA	TRBD1	TRBV4-1	17	TRBJ2-7	CASSQVTWDSRSYEQYF	TGCGCCAGCAGCCAAGTGACTTGGGACAGCCGCTCCTACGAGCAGTACTTC
NA	NA	TRBV19	13	TRBJ2-7	CASRGQTSYEQYF	TGTGCCAGTAGGGGCCAAACGTCCTACGAGCAGTACTTC
NA	TRBD2	TRBV6-5	13	TRBJ2-7	CASISGDSYEQYF	TGTGCCAGCATCAGCGGGGATTCCTACGAGCAGTACTTC
NA	NA	TRBV10-3	11	TRBJ2-2	CATTFTGELFF	TGTGCCACGACATTCACCGGGGAGCTGTTTTTT
NA	TRBD1	TRBV30	14	TRBJ1-5	CAWSVGQGTQPQHF	TGTGCCTGGAGTGTAGGACAGGGGACCCAGCCCCAGCATTTT